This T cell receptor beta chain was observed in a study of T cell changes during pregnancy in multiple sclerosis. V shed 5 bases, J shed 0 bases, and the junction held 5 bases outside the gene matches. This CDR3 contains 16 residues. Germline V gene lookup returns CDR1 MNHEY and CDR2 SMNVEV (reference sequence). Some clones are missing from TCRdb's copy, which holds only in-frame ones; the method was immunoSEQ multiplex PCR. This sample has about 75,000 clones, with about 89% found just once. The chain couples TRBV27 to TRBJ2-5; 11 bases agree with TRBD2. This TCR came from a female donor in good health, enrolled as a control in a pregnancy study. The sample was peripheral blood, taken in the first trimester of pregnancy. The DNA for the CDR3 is TGTGCCAGCAGTACCTCTAGCGGGAGGTACCAAGAGACCCAGTACTTC. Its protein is CASSTSSGRYQETQYF.